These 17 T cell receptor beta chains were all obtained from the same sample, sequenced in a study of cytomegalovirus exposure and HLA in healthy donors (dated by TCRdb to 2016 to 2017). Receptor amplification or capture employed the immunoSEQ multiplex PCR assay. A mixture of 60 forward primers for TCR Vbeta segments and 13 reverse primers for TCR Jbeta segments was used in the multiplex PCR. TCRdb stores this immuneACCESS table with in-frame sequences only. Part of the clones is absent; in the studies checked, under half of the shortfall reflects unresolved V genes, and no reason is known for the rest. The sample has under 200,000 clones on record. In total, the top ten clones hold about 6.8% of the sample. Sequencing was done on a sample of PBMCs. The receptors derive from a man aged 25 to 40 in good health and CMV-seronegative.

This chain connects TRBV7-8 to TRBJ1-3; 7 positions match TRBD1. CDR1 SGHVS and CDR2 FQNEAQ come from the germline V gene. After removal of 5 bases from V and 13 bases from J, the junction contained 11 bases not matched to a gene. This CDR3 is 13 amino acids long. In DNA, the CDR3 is TGTGCCAGCAGCCCCGATCGGGGACAGAGGATATATTTT. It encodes CASSPDRGQRIYF.

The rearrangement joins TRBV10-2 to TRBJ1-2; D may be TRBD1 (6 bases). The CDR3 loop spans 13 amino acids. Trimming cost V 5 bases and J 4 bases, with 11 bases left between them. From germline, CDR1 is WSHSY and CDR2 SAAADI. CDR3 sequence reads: CASSQDSSYGYTF. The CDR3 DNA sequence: TGCGCCAGCAGTCAGGACAGTAGCTATGGCTACACCTTC.

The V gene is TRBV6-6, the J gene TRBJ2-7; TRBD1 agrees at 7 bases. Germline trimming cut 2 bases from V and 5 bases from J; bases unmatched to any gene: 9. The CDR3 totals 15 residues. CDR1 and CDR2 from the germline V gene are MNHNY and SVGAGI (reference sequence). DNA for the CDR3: TGTGCCAGCAGTTACGATAGGACAGGTATCAACGAGCAGTACTTC. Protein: CASSYDRTGINEQYF.

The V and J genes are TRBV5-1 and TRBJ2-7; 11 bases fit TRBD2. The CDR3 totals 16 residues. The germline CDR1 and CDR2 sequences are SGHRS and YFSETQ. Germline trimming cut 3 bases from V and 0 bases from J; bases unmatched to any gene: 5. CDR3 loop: CASSSSSGRSSYEQYF. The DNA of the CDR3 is TGCGCCAGCAGCTCCTCTAGCGGGAGGAGCTCCTACGAGCAGTACTTC. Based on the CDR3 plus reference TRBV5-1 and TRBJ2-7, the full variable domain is KAGVTQTPRYLIKTRGQQVTLSCSPISGHRSVSWYQQTPGQGLQFLFEYFSETQRNKGNFPGRFSGRQFSNSRSEMNVSTLELGDSALYLCASSSSSGRSSYEQYFGPGTRLTVT.

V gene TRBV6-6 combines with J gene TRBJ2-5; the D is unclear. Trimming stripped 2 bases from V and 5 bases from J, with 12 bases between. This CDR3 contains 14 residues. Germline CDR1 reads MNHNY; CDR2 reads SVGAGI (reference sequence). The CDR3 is CASSYGSTPETQYF. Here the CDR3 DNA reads TGTGCCAGCAGTTACGGCAGTACCCCCGAGACCCAGTACTTC.

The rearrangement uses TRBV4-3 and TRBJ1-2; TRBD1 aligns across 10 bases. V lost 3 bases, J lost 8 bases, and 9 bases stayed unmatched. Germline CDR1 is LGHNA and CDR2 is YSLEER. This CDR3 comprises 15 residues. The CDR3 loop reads CASSQLEGQGWGYTF. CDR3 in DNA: TGCGCCAGCAGCCAGCTTGAGGGACAGGGGTGGGGCTACACCTTC.

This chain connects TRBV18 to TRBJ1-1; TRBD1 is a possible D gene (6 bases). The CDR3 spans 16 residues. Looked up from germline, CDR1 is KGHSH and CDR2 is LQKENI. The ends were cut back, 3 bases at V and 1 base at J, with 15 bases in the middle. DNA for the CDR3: TGTGCCAGCTCACCTACACAGGGACGCGGGAACACTGAAGCTTTCTTT. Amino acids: CASSPTQGRGNTEAFF.

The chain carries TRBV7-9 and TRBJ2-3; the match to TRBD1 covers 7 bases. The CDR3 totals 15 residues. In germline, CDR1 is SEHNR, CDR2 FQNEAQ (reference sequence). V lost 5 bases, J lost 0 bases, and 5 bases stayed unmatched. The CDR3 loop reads CASSPGTASTDTQYF. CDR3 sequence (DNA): TGTGCCAGCAGCCCCGGGACAGCTAGCACAGATACGCAGTATTTT.

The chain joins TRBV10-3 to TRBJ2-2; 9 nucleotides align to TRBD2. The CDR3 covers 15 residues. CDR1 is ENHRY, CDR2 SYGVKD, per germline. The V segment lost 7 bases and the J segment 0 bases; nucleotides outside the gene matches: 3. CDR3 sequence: CAIKTSGTNTGELFF. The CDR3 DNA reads TGTGCCATCAAGACTAGCGGTACGAACACCGGGGAGCTGTTTTTT.

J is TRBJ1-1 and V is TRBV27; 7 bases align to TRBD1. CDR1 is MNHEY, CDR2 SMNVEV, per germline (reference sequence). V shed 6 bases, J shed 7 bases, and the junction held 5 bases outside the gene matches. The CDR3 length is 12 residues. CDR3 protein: CASSRDSREAFF. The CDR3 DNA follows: TGTGCCAGCAGCAGGGACAGTCGTGAAGCTTTCTTT.

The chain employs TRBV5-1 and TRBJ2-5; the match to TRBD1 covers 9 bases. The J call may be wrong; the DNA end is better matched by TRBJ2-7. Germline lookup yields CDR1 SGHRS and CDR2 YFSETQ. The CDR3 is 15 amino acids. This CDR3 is CASTPAGTGIYEQYF. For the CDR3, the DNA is TGCGCCAGCACCCCAGCCGGGACAGGGATTTACGAGCAGTACTTC.

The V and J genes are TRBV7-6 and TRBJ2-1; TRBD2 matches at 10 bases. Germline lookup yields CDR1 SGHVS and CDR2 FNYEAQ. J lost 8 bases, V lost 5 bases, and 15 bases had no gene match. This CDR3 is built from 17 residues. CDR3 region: CASSVGLAARARDEQFF. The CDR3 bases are TGTGCCAGCAGCGTCGGACTAGCGGCACGAGCCAGGGATGAGCAGTTCTTC.

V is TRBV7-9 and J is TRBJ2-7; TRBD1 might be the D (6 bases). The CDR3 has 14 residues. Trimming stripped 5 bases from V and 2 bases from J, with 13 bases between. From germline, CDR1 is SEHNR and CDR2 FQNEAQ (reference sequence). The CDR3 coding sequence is TGTGCCAGCAGCCTCGGACAGAGTACCTACGAGCAGTACTTC. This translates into CASSLGQSTYEQYF.

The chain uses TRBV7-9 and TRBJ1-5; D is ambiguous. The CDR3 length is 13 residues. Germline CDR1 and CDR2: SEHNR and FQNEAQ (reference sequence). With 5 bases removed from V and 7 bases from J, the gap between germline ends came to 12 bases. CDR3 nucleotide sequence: TGTGCCAGCAGCCCGGGGTCACCCCAGCCCCAGCATTTT. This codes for CASSPGSPQPQHF.

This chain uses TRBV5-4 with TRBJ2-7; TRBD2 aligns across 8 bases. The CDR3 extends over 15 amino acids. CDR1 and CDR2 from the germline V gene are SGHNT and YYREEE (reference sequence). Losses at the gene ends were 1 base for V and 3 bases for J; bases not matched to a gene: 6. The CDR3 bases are TGTGCCAGCAGCTTGACGGCGGGAGGTATCTACGAGCAGTACTTC. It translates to CASSLTAGGIYEQYF.

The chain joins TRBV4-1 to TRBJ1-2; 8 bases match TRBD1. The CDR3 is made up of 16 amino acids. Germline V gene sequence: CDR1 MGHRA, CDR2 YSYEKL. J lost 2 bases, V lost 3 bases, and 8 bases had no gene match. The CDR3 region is CASSHFRTGKNYGYTF. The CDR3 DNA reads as TGCGCCAGCAGCCATTTCCGGACAGGGAAAAACTATGGCTACACCTTC.

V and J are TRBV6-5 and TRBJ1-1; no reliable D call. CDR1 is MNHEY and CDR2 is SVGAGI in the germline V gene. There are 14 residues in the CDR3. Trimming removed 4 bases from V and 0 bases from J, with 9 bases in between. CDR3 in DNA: TGTGCCAGCAGTTCCGGGTTCCTGAACACTGAAGCTTTCTTT. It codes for CASSSGFLNTEAFF.